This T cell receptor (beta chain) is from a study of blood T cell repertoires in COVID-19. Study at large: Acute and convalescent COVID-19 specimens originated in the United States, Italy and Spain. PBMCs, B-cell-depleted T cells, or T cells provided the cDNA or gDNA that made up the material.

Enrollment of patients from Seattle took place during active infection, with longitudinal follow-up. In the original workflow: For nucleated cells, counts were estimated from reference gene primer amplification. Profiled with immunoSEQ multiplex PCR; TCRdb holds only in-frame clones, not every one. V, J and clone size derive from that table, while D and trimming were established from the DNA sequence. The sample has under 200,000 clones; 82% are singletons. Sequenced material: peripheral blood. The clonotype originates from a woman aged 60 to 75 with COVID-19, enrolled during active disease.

CDR3 sequence: CASSTGQNFMNTEAFF. The CDR3 DNA follows: TGTGCCAGCAGCACCGGACAGAACTTTATGAACACTGAAGCTTTCTTT. V and J are TRBV7-2 and TRBJ1-1; possible D gene TRBD1, 6 bases. Per the germline V gene, CDR1 is SGHTA and CDR2 is FQGNSA. V was shortened by 5 bases and J by 0 bases, with 16 bases between the two germline ends. CDR3 length: 16 residues. The variable domain in full, completed from reference TRBV7-2 and TRBJ1-1, reads GAGVSQSPSNKVTEKGKDVELRCDPISGHTALYWYRQSLGQGLEFLIYFQGNSAPDKSGLPSDRFSAERTGGSVSTLTIQRTQQEDSAVYLCASSTGQNFMNTEAFFGQGTRLTVV.